The clone carrying this TCR beta chain has a handful of counts. This entry belongs to a study of T cells after yellow fever vaccination. TCRdb re-analysed the 5' RACE reads in MiXCR, keeping a single row per CDR3 protein. The sample shows approximately 250,000 distinct CDR3 sequences, around 5.2% of them seen only once. The CDR3 consists of 15 residues. With 3 bases removed from V and 4 bases from J, the gap between germline ends came to 12 bases. Germline assignment: CDR1 SGHTA and CDR2 FQGNSA. This sequence joins TRBV7-2 and TRBJ1-4; weak D call: TRBD1 (6 bases). This specimen was CD4+ T cells sorted from PBMCs, taken on the day of the yellow fever booster vaccination. This receptor was obtained from a man between 18 and 29 years old who received the YFV17D yellow fever vaccine. The CDR3, as DNA: TGTGCCAGCAGCTTGAGGGGGGGGTTTAATGAAAAACTGTTTTTT. It yields the protein CASSLRGGFNEKLFF. Filled out from reference TRBV7-2 and TRBJ1-4, the complete variable domain reads GAGVSQSPSNKVTEKGKDVELRCDPISGHTALYWYRQSLGQGLEFLIYFQGNSAPDKSGLPSDRFSAERTGGSVSTLTIQRTQQEDSAVYLCASSLRGGFNEKLFFGSGTQLSVL.